The clone carrying this TCR beta chain was detected once. This sample stems from a study of blood T cell repertoires in COVID-19. CDR3 size: 13 residues. V lost 5 bases to trimming and J lost 0 bases, with 7 bases between them. Germline lookup yields CDR1 LGHDT and CDR2 YNNKEL (reference sequence). Libraries were prepared by immunoSEQ multiplex PCR; TCRdb keeps only in-frame clonotypes and omits some of them. Of 55,000 to 70,000 clones listed, about 85% are singletons. The sequenced sample consisted of peripheral blood. V usage is TRBV3-1 (or the pseudogene TRBV3-2) and J usage is TRBJ1-2; D not resolved. This sequence was found in a woman aged 45-65 years with COVID-19, enrolled during active disease. CDR3: CASSVDTNYGYTF. The CDR3 nucleotides are TGTGCCAGCAGCGTAGACACTAACTATGGCTACACCTTC.